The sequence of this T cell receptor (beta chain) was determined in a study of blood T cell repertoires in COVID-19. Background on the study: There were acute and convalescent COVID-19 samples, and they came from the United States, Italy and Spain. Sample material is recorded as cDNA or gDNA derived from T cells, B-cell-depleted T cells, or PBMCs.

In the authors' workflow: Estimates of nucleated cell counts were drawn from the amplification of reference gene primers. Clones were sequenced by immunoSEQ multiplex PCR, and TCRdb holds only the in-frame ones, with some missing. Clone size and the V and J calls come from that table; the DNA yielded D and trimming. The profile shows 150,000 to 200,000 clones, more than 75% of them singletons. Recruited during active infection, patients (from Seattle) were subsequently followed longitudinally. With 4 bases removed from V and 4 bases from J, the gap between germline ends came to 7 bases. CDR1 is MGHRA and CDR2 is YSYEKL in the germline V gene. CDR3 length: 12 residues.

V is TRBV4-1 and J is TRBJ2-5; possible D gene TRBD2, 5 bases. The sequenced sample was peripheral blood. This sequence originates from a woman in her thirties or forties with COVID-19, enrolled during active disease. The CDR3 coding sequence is TGCGCCAGCAGCCCCCGGGGAGAGACCCAGTACTTC. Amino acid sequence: CASSPRGETQYF.